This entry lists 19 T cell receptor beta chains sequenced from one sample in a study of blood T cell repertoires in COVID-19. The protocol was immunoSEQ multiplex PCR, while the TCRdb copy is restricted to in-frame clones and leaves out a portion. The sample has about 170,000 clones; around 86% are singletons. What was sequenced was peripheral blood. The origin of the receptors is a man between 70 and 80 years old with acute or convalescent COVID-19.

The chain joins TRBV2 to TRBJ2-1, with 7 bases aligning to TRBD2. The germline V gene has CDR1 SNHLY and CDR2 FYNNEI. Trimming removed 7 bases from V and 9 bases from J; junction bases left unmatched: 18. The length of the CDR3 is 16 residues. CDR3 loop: CASTDQREVVFGEQFF. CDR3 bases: TGTGCCAGCACGGATCAGCGGGAAGTCGTGTTTGGTGAGCAGTTCTTC.

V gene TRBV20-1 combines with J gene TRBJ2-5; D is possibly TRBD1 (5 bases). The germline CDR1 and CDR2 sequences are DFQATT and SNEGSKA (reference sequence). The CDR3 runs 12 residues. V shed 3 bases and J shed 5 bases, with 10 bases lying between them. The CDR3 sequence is CSASPQGETQYF. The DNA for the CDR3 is TGCAGTGCTAGTCCCCAGGGCGAGACCCAGTACTTC.

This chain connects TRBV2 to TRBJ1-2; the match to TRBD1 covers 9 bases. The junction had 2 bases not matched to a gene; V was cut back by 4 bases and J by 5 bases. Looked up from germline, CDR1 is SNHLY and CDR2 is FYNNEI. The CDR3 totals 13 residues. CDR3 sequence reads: CASSVQGAYGYTF. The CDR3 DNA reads TGTGCCAGCAGTGTACAGGGGGCATATGGCTACACCTTC.

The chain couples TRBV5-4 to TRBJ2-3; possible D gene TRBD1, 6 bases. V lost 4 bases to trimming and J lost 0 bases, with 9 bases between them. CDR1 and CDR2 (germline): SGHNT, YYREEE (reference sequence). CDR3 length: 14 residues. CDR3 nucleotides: TGTGCCAGCAGCGCTCAGGGGAGCACAGATACGCAGTATTTT. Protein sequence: CASSAQGSTDTQYF.

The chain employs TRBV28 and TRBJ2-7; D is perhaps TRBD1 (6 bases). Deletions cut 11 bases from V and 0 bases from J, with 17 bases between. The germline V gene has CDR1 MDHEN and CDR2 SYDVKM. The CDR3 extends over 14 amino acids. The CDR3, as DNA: TGTGCCGGCAACTCCCAGGGGCCCTCCTACGAGCAGTACTTC. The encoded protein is CAGNSQGPSYEQYF.

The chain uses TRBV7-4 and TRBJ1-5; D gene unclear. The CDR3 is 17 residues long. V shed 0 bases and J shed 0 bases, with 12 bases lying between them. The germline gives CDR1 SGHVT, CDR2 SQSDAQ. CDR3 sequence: CASSLALRQDSNQPQHF. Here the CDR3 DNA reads TGTGCCAGCAGCTTAGCGCTAAGGCAGGATAGCAATCAGCCCCAGCATTTT.

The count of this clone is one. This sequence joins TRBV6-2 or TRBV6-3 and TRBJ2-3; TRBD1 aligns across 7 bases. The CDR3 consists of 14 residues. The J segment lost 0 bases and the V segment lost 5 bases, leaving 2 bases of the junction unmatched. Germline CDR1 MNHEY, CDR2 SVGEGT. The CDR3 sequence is CASSNRGSTDTQYF. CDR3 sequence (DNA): TGTGCCAGCAGTAACAGGGGTAGCACAGATACGCAGTATTTT.

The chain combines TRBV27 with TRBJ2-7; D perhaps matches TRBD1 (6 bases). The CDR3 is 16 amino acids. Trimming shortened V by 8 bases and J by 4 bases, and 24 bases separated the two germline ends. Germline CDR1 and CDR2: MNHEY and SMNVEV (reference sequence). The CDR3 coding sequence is TGTGCCAGCTCTCCCTCTAGGGGACACAGCATATACGAGCAGTACTTC. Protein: CASSPSRGHSIYEQYF.

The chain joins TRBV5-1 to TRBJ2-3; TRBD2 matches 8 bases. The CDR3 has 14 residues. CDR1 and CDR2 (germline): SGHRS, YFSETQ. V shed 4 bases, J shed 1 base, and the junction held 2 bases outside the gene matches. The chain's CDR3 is CASSPTSGTDTQYF. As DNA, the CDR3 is TGCGCCAGCAGCCCGACTAGCGGCACAGATACGCAGTATTTT. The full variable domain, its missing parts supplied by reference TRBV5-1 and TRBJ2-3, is KAGVTQTPRYLIKTRGQQVTLSCSPISGHRSVSWYQQTPGQGLQFLFEYFSETQRNKGNFPGRFSGRQFSNSRSEMNVSTLELGDSALYLCASSPTSGTDTQYFGPGTRLTVL.

The DNA of the CDR3 is TGTGCCTGGAGTGGACAGGGCGTGGGTCTCTATGGCTACACCTTC. Residues: CAWSGQGVGLYGYTF. This chain uses TRBV30 with TRBJ1-2, with TRBD1 matching over 7 bases. The V segment lost 1 base and the J segment 4 bases; nucleotides outside the gene matches: 9. The CDR3 runs 15 residues. Per the germline V gene, CDR1 is GTSNPN and CDR2 is SVGIG (reference sequence).

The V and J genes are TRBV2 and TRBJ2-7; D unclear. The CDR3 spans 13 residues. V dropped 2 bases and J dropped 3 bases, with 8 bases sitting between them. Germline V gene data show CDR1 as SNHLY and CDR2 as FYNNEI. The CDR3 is CASSEPFVYEQYF. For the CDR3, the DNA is TGTGCCAGCAGTGAACCCTTTGTCTACGAGCAGTACTTC.

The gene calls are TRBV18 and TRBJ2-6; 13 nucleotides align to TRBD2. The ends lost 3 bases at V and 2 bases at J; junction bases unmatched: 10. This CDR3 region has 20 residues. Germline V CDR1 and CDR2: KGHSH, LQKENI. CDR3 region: CASSPRLAGGDVPGANVLTF. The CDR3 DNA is TGTGCCAGCTCACCCCGACTAGCGGGAGGAGATGTCCCTGGGGCCAACGTCCTGACTTTC.

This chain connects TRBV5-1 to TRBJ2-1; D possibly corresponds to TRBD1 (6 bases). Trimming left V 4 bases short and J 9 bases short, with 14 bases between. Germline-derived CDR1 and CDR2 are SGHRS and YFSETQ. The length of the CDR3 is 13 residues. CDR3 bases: TGCGCCAGCAGCAAGGACAGTAGGGCTGAGCAGTTCTTC. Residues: CASSKDSRAEQFF.

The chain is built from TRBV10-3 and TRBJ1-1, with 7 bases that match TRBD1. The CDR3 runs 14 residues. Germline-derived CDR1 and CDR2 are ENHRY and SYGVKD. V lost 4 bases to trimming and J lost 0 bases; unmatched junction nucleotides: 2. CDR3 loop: CAISAGQMNTEAFF. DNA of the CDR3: TGTGCCATCAGTGCGGGACAGATGAACACTGAAGCTTTCTTT.

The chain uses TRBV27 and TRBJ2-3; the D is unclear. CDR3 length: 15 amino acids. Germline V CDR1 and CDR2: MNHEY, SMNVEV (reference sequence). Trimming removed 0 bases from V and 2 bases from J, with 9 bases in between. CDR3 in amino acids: CASSLSSSYTDTQYF. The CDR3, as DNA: TGTGCCAGCAGTTTATCTAGCAGCTACACAGATACGCAGTATTTT.

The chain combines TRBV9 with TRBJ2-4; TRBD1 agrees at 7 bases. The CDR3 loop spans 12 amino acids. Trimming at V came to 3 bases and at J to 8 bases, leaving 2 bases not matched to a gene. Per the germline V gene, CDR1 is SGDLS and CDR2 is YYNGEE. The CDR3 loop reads CASSGQGYIQYF. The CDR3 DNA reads TGTGCCAGCAGCGGACAGGGTTACATTCAGTACTTC.

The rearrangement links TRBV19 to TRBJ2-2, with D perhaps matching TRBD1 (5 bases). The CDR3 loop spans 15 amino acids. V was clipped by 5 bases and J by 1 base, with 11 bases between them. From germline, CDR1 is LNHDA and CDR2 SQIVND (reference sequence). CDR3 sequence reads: CASSPRAENTGELFF. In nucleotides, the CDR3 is TGTGCCAGTAGTCCCAGGGCAGAGAACACCGGGGAGCTGTTTTTT.

The CDR3 loop reads CASSLAQVAGTDTQYF. The CDR3, as DNA: TGCGCCAGCAGCTTGGCCCAGGTAGCGGGGACAGATACGCAGTATTTT. The chain uses TRBV5-1 and TRBJ2-3; 8 nucleotides agree with TRBD2. The CDR3 consists of 16 residues. Germline-derived CDR1 and CDR2 are SGHRS and YFSETQ. Trimming at V came to 0 bases and at J to 3 bases, leaving 6 bases not matched to a gene.

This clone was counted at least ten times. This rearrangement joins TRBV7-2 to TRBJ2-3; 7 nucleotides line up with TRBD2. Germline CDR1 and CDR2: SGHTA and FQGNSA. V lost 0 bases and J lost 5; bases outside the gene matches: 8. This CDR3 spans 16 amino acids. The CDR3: CASSLAAAGAGDTQYF. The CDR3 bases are TGTGCCAGCAGCTTAGCGGCTGCGGGAGCTGGAGATACGCAGTATTTT.